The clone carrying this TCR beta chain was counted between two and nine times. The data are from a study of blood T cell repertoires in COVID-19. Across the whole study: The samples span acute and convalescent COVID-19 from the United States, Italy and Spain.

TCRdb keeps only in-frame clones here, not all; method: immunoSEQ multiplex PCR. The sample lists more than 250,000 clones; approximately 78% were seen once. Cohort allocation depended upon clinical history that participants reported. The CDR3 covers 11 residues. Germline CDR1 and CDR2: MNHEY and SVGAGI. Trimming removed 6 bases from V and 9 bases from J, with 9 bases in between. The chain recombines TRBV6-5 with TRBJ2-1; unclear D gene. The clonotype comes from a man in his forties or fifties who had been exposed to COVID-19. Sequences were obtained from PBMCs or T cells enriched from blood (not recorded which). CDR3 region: CASSFYGEQFF. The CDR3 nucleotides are TGTGCCAGCAGCTTCTATGGTGAGCAGTTCTTC.